Listed below are T cell receptor beta chains from one sample, sequenced in a study of persistence of HIV-infected CD4 T cells. Sequencing used immunoSEQ multiplex PCR; TCRdb keeps in-frame clones, though not all of them. The sample contains 48,000 or so clones, about 80% of which appear only once. These receptors have no known antigen. This specimen consisted of CD4+ T cells sorted from PBMCs after roughly 18-hour stimulation, obtained from a patient who received antiretroviral therapy. The receptors were sampled from an adult man with HIV who was CMV-seropositive. Each CDR3 is given without its conserved first and last residue.

TRBV3-1/TRBV3-2	ASSRGNTEAF
TRBV18	ASSPSTGRGAPGELF
TRBV29-1	SVEGQGGSYGYT
TRBV18	ASSPLGGAGANVLT
TRBV3-1/TRBV3-2	ASSPGTEAF
TRBV2	ASARTSGANVLT
TRBV5-1	ASSADTPTGELF
TRBV4-3	ASSQGLAGMYQETQY
TRBV12-3/TRBV12-4	ASSSAYGYT
TRBV2	ASSYMGTTDTQY
TRBV6-2/TRBV6-3	ASSYPTSGRAGTGELF
TRBV7-8	ASSPAVYGYT
TRBV5-1	ASSARTGTYEQY
TRBV18	ASFPGWGDTQY
TRBV30	AWSVLASHEQY
TRBV27	ASSPVGDRASLT
TRBV24-1	ATLLAGGTDTQY
TRBV6-2/TRBV6-3	ASSYSTMGREQY
TRBV29-1	SAAGQPNEKLF
TRBV5-1	ASSLENRDVQPQH
TRBV5-6	ASSLGRRVRGTEAF
TRBV18	ASSPRLAANTGELF
TRBV2	ASIRGRGYNQPQH
TRBV4-3	ASSQEALGRNGEKLF
TRBV20-1	SARSGEKLF
TRBV4-2	ASSQAGGGGSGANVLT
TRBV7-6	ASSLARQDASSTGELF
TRBV30	AGARGAYEQY
TRBV7-9	ASSSRGTGGNVQH